Detailed here is one TCR beta chain. The data originate from a study of blood T cell repertoires in COVID-19. For the study at large: Acute-phase and convalescent COVID-19 samples originated in the United States, Italy and Spain.

After removal of 4 bases from V and 0 bases from J, the junction contained 0 bases not matched to a gene. Germline CDR1 is SGHRS and CDR2 is YFSETQ. The CDR3 is made up of 15 amino acids. Sequenced by immunoSEQ multiplex PCR; TCRdb stores in-frame clones only, minus some. This sample yields over 200,000 clones, of which around nine tenths are seen a single time; roughly 2.6% belongs to the top ten. The TCR was taken from a woman in her sixties with acute or convalescent COVID-19. Source material: peripheral blood. The chain recombines TRBV5-1 with TRBJ2-1; TRBD2 matches 11 bases. CDR3 in amino acids: CASSTSGSSYNEQFF. The CDR3 DNA sequence: TGCGCCAGCAGCACTAGCGGGAGCTCCTACAATGAGCAGTTCTTC.